These T cell receptor beta chains were read from a single sample in a study of OX40 agonist ivuxolimab in advanced cancers. Repertoires were generated with immunoSEQ multiplex PCR, while TCRdb's copy carries only in-frame clones and drops some. The table lists approximately 23,000 clones, 84% of them singletons. Sample: CD4+ or CD8+ T cells sorted from blood, taken in a trial of the OX40 agonist ivuxolimab. The receptor set was obtained from an adult with an advanced solid tumor such as melanoma, head and neck, liver or kidney cancer. CDR3s include the opening cysteine and the closing phenylalanine or tryptophan. A D gene is named only where the DNA matches it firmly. Not all rows give a size; the values are once, few, many and, for expanded clones, a class.

j_call clone_size v_call d_call cdr3_nt cdr3_aa
TRBJ2-1 . TRBV27 TRBD2 TGTGCCAGCAGTTTATCTTGGGGACTAGGGACCAAGGATGAGCAGTTCTTC CASSLSWGLGTKDEQFF
TRBJ1-2 . TRBV19 TRBD1 TGTGCCAGTAGTATTTTCCCGGGACAGAACTATGGCTACACCTTC CASSIFPGQNYGYTF
TRBJ2-5 . TRBV7-6 TRBD2 TGTGCCAGCAGCTTAGGTCTAGCGGGAGATATACAAGAGACCCAGTACTTC CASSLGLAGDIQETQYF
TRBJ2-1 . TRBV19 TRBD2 TGTGCCAGTAGTAACCTAGCGGGGACCTACAATGAGCAGTTCTTC CASSNLAGTYNEQFF
TRBJ2-7 . TRBV19 . TGTGCCAGTAGTATCGCAGGGCCAAGTAGCGAGCAGTACTTC CASSIAGPSSEQYF
TRBJ2-5 . TRBV5-5 . TGTGCCAGCAGCTTGGAAGGACTTCTCCAGGGGGAGACCCAGTACTTC CASSLEGLLQGETQYF
TRBJ1-1 . TRBV19 . TGTGCCAGTAGTGGCGAGGGGAGGGCTGAAGCTTTCTTT CASSGEGRAEAFF
TRBJ2-7 . TRBV5-4 . TGTGCCAGCAGCTTGCAGGCCCCCCCTTACGAGCAGTACTTC CASSLQAPPYEQYF
TRBJ2-2 once TRBV19 TRBD2 TGTGCCAGTAGTGCAAGACTAGCGGGGGAAACCGGGGAGCTGTTTTTT CASSARLAGETGELFF
TRBJ2-3 . TRBV13 TRBD2 TGTGCCAGCAGCCCTATAGCGGGGGCCAACACAGATACGCAGTATTTT CASSPIAGANTDTQYF
TRBJ2-7 . TRBV29-1 . TGCAGCGTTGAGAATGGACAACGTAACGAGCAGTACTTC CSVENGQRNEQYF
TRBJ1-6 . TRBV15 . TGTGCCACCAGCCGTGGGACGGGGATTAATTCACCCCTCCACTTT CATSRGTGINSPLHF
TRBJ1-5 once TRBV6-1 . TGTGCCAGCAGTTTACGACAGCGAAGCAATCAGCCCCAGCATTTT CASSLRQRSNQPQHF
TRBJ2-5 . TRBV25-1 TRBD2 TGTGCCAGCAGTTACTCTAGCGGGGCCCAAGAGACCCAGTACTTC CASSYSSGAQETQYF
TRBJ2-1 once TRBV6-4 . TGTGCCAGCAGGGGAAAAATCGTGGGATCCTACAATGAGCAGTTCTTC CASRGKIVGSYNEQFF
TRBJ2-7 . TRBV4-3 . TGCGCCAGCAGCCAAGATTTGGGGTACTCCTACGAGCAGTACTTC CASSQDLGYSYEQYF
TRBJ2-1 once TRBV7-9 . TGTGCCAGCAGCTTAACAGAGCAGTTCTTC CASSLTEQFF
TRBJ2-7 . TRBV6-5 . TGTGCCAGCAGTTACACTATTACAGGCGGTGTCGAGCAGTACTTC CASSYTITGGVEQYF
TRBJ2-3 . TRBV11-2 TRBD1 TGTGCCAGCAGCTCAGGGGGCGGCACAGATACGCAGTATTTT CASSSGGGTDTQYF
TRBJ2-5 . TRBV2 . TGTGCCAGCAGTACAGAAAACAGGGCAGAGACCCAGTACTTC CASSTENRAETQYF
TRBJ1-3 . TRBV9 TRBD1 TGTGCCAGCAGCGTAGTGATGGGACAGGAGGCTGGAAACACCATATATTTT CASSVVMGQEAGNTIYF
TRBJ2-7 few TRBV7-8 TRBD2 TGTGCCAGCAGCCCGGGACTAGCGGCCTACGAGCAGTACTTC CASSPGLAAYEQYF
TRBJ1-2 . TRBV9 . TGTGCCAGCAGCGTAGGTGGTAGGGGAGGCGTCTATGGCTACACCTTC CASSVGGRGGVYGYTF
TRBJ2-7 . TRBV30 . TGTGCCTGGAGTGACGTCATCTACGAGCAGTACTTC CAWSDVIYEQYF
TRBJ2-7 . TRBV4-2 TRBD2 TGTGCCAGCAGCCTCACGGGACTAGCTCGGGAGCAGTACTTC CASSLTGLAREQYF
TRBJ1-5 . TRBV2 . TGTGCCAGCGAAAGGGAGAGCCCGAATCAGCCCCAGCATTTT CASERESPNQPQHF
TRBJ2-2 . TRBV11-2 . TGTGCCAGCAGCGAAAGCAGGATCGGGGAGCTGTTTTTT CASSESRIGELFF
TRBJ1-6 . TRBV7-2 . TGTGCCAGCAGCTTCCCTCTACAAGAATCACCCCCCCACTTT CASSFPLQESPPHF
TRBJ2-1 . TRBV19 . TGTGCCAGTAGTGCGACTTCGAGCTCCTACAATGAGCAGTTCTTC CASSATSSSYNEQFF
TRBJ2-7 . TRBV29-1 TRBD1 TGCAGCGTTGAGGACAGGCCCTACGAGCAGTACTTC CSVEDRPYEQYF
TRBJ1-4 . TRBV27 TRBD1 TGTGCCAGCAGTTTAGTCAGGGGGGCTTTTCGGGAAAAACTGTTTTTT CASSLVRGAFREKLFF
TRBJ1-3 once TRBV28 TRBD1 TGTGCCAGCAGTTTATTGGGCCTTCGACAGGGTAGACCTGGAAACACCATATATTTT CASSLLGLRQGRPGNTIYF
TRBJ1-1 . TRBV6-1 TRBD1 TGTGCCAGCAGTGCCGGGACAGGGGGGAACACTGAAGCTTTCTTT CASSAGTGGNTEAFF
TRBJ2-3 . TRBV5-6 TRBD2 TGTGCCAGCAGAAAACTAGCGGGAGACACAGATACGCAGTATTTT CASRKLAGDTDTQYF
TRBJ2-2 . TRBV5-6 . TGTGCCAGCAGCAACGACAGGAAGAAAAGCACCGGGGAGCTGTTTTTT CASSNDRKKSTGELFF
TRBJ2-7 . TRBV16 . TGTGCCAGCAATCAGAGGGGGGAAACCTACGAGCAGTACTTC CASNQRGETYEQYF
TRBJ1-2 few TRBV27 TRBD1 TGTGCCAGCAGTCGCTTGGACAGGGAACTCTATGGCTACACCTTC CASSRLDRELYGYTF
TRBJ2-7 . TRBV19 TRBD2 TGTGCCAGTAGTGCCCTCGGCGGGGGCTCCTACGAGCAGTACTTC CASSALGGGSYEQYF
TRBJ2-7 once TRBV6-5 . TGTGCCAGCAGTGTAACGTGGCAGGGCTCCTACGAGCAGTACTTC CASSVTWQGSYEQYF
TRBJ1-6 . TRBV2 TRBD1 TGTGCCAGCCGAACCGGGACAGGGGGTTCACCCCTCCACTTT CASRTGTGGSPLHF
TRBJ2-5 . TRBV6-5 . TGTGCCAGCAGCGAGGGGGTTTGGGAGACCCAGTACTTC CASSEGVWETQYF
TRBJ1-1 few TRBV27 TRBD1 TGTGCCAGCTCGGGACAGGGGGCTGAAGCTTTCTTT CASSGQGAEAFF
TRBJ1-3 . TRBV5-5 . TGTGCCAGCAGCTTGCCCTGGACAGTCGACTCTGGAAACACCATATATTTT CASSLPWTVDSGNTIYF
TRBJ2-3 . TRBV2 TRBD2 TGTGCCAGCAGTCTGGTAGCGGGGGGGGCCACAGATACGCAGTATTTT CASSLVAGGATDTQYF
TRBJ2-7 . TRBV6-1 . TGTGCCAGCAGTGCCAGGCCCGCCTCCCCTGCCTACGAGCAGTACTTC CASSARPASPAYEQYF
TRBJ2-3 . TRBV5-6 . TGTGCCAGCAGCTTTTCCAGGGTGAGCACAGATACGCAGTATTTT CASSFSRVSTDTQYF
TRBJ1-2 . TRBV6-6 . TGTGCCAGCAGTCCTTATACAGGGCGCTATGGCTACACCTTC CASSPYTGRYGYTF